The T cell receptor (beta chain) under discussion was sequenced for a study of CD8 T cells in ankylosing spondylitis. The V gene's germline CDR1 is SQVTM and CDR2 ANQGSEA. The V end lost 7 bases, the J end lost 3 bases, and 3 bases lay between the germline ends. The CDR3 runs to 9 residues. TCRdb ran MiXCR on the 5' RACE reads and lists one entry per CDR3 protein. The table records under 400,000 distinct CDR3 sequences, 11% of them present only once. The table lists this clonotype with many counts. The sequenced material came from blood, either unsorted or a sorted T cell fraction (not recorded which). The V and J genes are TRBV29-1 and TRBJ1-2; D is unclear. This TCR came from a female donor with ankylosing spondylitis or in good health (not recorded which). The CDR3: CSEDYGYTF. CDR3 DNA sequence: TGCAGCGAGGACTATGGCTACACCTTC.